This T cell receptor beta chain was sequenced for a study of technical replicates of blood from a handful of donors. Profiling relied on immunoSEQ multiplex PCR, and the TCRdb table lists in-frame clones only, not all of them. Here the sample spans tens of thousands of clones, almost 99% being singletons. The germline V gene has CDR1 LNHDA and CDR2 SQIVND (reference sequence). Between the trimmed V and J ends, which lost 10 bases and 5 bases, there was a span of 17 bases. This CDR3 has 13 residues. The chain couples TRBV19 to TRBJ1-1; a weak D match, TRBD1 (5 bases). Sequencing was done on a sample of T cells isolated from PBMCs. This receptor was taken from a human donor in good health. The CDR3: CATNDSPFTEAFF. CDR3 coding DNA: TGTGCCACTAATGACAGCCCCTTTACTGAAGCTTTCTTT.